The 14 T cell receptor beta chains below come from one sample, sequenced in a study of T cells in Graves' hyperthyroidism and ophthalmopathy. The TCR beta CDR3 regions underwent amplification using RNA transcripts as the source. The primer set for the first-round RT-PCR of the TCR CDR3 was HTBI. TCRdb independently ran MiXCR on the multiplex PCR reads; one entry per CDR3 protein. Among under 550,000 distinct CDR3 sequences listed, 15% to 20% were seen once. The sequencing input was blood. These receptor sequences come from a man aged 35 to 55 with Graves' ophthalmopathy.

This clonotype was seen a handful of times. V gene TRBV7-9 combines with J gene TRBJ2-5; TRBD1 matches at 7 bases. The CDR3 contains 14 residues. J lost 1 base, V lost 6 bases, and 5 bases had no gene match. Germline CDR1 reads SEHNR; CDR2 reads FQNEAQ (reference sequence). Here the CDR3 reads CASRYGTAQETQYF. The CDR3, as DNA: TGTGCCAGCAGGTATGGGACAGCCCAAGAGACCCAGTACTTC.

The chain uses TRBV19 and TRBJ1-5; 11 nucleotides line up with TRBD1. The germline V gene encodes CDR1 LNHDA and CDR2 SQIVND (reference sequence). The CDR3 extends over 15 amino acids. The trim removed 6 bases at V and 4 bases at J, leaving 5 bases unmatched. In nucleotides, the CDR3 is TGTGCCAGTAGATCGGACAGGGGGCCAAATCAGCCCCAGCATTTT. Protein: CASRSDRGPNQPQHF. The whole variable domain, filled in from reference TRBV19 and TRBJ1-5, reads DGGITQSPKYLFRKEGQNVTLSCEQNLNHDAMYWYRQDPGQGLRLIYYSQIVNDFQKGDIAEGYSVSREKKESFPLTVTSAQKNPTAFYLCASRSDRGPNQPQHFGDGTRLSIL.

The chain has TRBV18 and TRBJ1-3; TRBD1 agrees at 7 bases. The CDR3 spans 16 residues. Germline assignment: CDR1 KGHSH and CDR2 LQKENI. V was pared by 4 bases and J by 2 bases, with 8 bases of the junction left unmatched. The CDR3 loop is CASSQLGQAPGNTIYF. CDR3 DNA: TGTGCCAGCTCACAATTAGGACAGGCGCCTGGAAACACCATATATTTT.

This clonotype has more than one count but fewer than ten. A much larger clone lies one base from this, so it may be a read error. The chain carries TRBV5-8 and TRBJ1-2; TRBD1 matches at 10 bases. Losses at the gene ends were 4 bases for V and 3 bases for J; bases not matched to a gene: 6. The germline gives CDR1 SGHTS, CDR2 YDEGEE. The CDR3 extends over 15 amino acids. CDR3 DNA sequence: TGTGCCAGCAGCCCCTCCGGGACAGGGGACTATGGCTACACCTTC. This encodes CASSPSGTGDYGYTF. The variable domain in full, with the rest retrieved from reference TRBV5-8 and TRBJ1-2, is EAGVTQSPTHLIKTRGQQATLRCSPISGHTSVYWYQQALGLGLQFLLWYDEGEERNRGNFPPRFSGRQFPNYSSELNVNALELEDSALYLCASSPSGTGDYGYTFGSGTRLTVV.

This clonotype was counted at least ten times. In DNA form, the CDR3 reads TGTGCCTGGAGTGCTTTAGGGACATTACTACAACGTGGTGAAGCTTTCTTT. Protein: CAWSALGTLLQRGEAFF. This chain joins TRBV30 and TRBJ1-1; D is perhaps TRBD1 (6 bases). Trimming took 1 base from V and 7 from J, leaving 25 bases between them. This CDR3 comprises 17 residues. Germline CDR1 reads GTSNPN; CDR2 reads SVGIG (reference sequence).

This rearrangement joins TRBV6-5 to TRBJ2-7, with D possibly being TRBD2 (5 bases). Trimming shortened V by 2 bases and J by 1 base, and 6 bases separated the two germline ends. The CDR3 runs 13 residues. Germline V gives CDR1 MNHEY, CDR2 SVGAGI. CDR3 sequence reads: CASSYGLSYEQYF. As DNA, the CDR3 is TGTGCCAGCAGTTACGGACTTTCCTACGAGCAGTACTTC.

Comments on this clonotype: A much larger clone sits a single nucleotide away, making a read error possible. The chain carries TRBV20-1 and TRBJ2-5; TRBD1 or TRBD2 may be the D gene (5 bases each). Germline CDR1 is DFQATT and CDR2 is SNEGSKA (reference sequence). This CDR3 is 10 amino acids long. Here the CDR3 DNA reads TGCAGTGCCGTAATTGGGACCCAGCACTTC. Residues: CSAVIGTQHF.

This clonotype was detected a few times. Here the CDR3 reads CASSLMRGGGTGELFF. For the CDR3, the DNA is TGTGCCAGCAGCTTGATGAGGGGGGGAGGCACCGGGGAGCTGTTTTTT. The chain has TRBV5-8 and TRBJ2-2; possibly TRBD2 for D (7 bases). The CDR3 runs 16 residues. With 1 base removed from V and 4 bases from J, the gap between germline ends came to 14 bases. In germline, CDR1 is SGHTS, CDR2 YDEGEE.

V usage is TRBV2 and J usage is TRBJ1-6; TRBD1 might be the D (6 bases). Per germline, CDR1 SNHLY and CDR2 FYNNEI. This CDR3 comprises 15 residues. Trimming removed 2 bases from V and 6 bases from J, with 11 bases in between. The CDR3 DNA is TGTGCCAGCAGTGAAAGCCGGGGGGCTAATTCACCCCTCCACTTT. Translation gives CASSESRGANSPLHF.

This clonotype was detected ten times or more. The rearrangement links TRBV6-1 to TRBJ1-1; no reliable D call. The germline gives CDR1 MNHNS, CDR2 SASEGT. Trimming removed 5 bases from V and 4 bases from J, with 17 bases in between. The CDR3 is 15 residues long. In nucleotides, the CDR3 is TGTGCCAGCAGTTTTGAGGGAACGATGGGCACTGAAGCTTTCTTT. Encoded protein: CASSFEGTMGTEAFF.

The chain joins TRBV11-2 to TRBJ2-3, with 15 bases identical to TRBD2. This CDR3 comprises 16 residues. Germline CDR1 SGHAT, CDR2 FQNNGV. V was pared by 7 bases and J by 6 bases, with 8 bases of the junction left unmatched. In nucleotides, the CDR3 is TGTGCCAGCAACGGACTAGCGGGGGGGCCATCCGATACGCAGTATTTT. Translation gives CASNGLAGGPSDTQYF.

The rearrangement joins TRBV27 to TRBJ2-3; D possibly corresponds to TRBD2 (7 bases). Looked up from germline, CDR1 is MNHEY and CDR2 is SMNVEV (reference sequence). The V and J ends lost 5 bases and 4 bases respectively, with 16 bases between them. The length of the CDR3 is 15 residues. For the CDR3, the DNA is TGTGCCAGCAGTCCTGGAGGGGGGGGGGCAGATACGCAGTATTTT. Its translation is CASSPGGGGADTQYF.

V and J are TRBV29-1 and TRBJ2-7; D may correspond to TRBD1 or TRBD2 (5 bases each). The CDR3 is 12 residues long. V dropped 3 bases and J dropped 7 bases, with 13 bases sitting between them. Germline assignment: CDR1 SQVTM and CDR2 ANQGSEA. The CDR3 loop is CSVERGTGEQYF. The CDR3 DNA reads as TGCAGCGTTGAGAGGGGTACGGGGGAGCAGTACTTC.

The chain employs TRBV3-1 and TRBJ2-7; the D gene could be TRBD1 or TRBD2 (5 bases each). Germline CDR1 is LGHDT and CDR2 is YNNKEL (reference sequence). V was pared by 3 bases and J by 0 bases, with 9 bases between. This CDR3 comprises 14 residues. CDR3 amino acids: CASSQGVPSYEQYF. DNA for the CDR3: TGTGCCAGCAGCCAGGGGGTCCCCTCCTACGAGCAGTACTTC.